These T cell receptor beta chains were read from a single sample in a study of shared clonotypes between healthy human individuals. Data came from immunoSEQ multiplex PCR; TCRdb stores just in-frame clones and leaves some out. The repertoire holds about 1 million clones, more than 75% seen once, with roughly 0.56% in the top ten. The specimen was memory CD4+ T cells from PBMCs. The source is a man between 18 and 35 years old in good health. Some clones in this sample may be carry-over from other donors' samples. Each CDR3 is given without its conserved first and last residue. Only some rows state a clone size, as once, few, many or a class for expanded clones.

TRBV6-1	-	12	ASSESDRKNIQY
TRBV7-9	few	12	ASSAIGTDYGYT
TRBV15	-	12	ATRQGGLKETQY
TRBV9	-	13	ASSPSGRAGYEQY
TRBV15	once	14	ATSKGGGRSNQPQH
TRBV27	-	13	ASSLDGRRNYGYT
TRBV7-9	-	12	ASSFRDGRTEAF
TRBV5-4	-	15	ASSPPGGTKSSYEQY
TRBV7-9	-	14	ASSVIQGVGSDTQY
TRBV7-8	once	12	ASSLVPVGETQY
TRBV28	-	13	ASSLSGTGSYEQY
TRBV11-1	few	13	ASSLEGQGTTEAF
TRBV15	-	14	ATSLQMRGPPYEQY
TRBV19	-	12	ASRADRGPYGYT
TRBV2	-	12	ASSARSGQETQY
TRBV18	-	12	ASSPGRGFYEQY
TRBV5-1	-	16	ASSPQPAGGPGTGELF
TRBV5-1	-	11	ASSSTGVGGYT
TRBV19	few	12	ASSPRMGNYGYT
TRBV5-1	-	13	ASSDPRGLNTEAF
TRBV6-6	-	12	ASSYSRGSGTQY
TRBV7-9	-	12	ASSLEWAGYKAF
TRBV10-3	-	13	AISGVLAGAYEQY
TRBV30	-	11	AWSFDGRGLQY
TRBV27	-	15	ASSRAGQGAVNYGYT
TRBV4-3	-	12	ASSPQGGGGELF
TRBV7-3	-	13	ASSSGDHGRQPQH
TRBV6-1	-	13	ASSEAPSGAYEQY
TRBV7-9	-	14	ASSPPTSGRGHEQF
TRBV11-3	-	13	ASSLVGTGGAEQY
TRBV5-1	-	12	ASSLGVGATEQY
TRBV6-5	-	11	ASTHRGNQPQH
TRBV5-1	-	11	ASSLGRVYEQY
TRBV7-2	-	13	ASSLVRGDQETQY
TRBV5-6	-	15	ASSLSLGSGTPYEQY
TRBV28	-	9	ASSEYQPQH
TRBV6-1	few	11	ASSGRGGYEQY
TRBV28	-	13	ASSPGGDRGSKAF
TRBV27	-	14	ASSLSRRTGSNEQF
TRBV27	-	12	ASSSRDRVYGYT
TRBV5-1	-	11	ASSFGPRETQY
TRBV28	-	11	ASSFGTGRLQY
TRBV2	-	13	ASEGIQPTLYGYT
TRBV5-1	few	15	ASSLGSGGSGANVLT
TRBV7-2	-	13	ASSLMFGGDQPQH
TRBV7-9	-	11	ASIPGSGNTIY
TRBV6-5	-	14	ASSLTGIGPGNTIY
TRBV4-1	-	12	ASSQGRQGYGYT